This TCR beta chain was identified during a study of blood T cell repertoires in COVID-19. In the study overall: PBMCs, B-cell-depleted T cells, or T cells provided the cDNA or gDNA that made up the material.

How the authors handled the data: By means of reference gene primer amplification, nucleated cell counts were estimated. TCRdb's copy holds only in-frame clones and misses some; the assay was immunoSEQ multiplex PCR. That table gives V, J and clone size, and the DNA gave D and trimming. Of more than 45,000 clones in the sample, about 84% were seen once. The sequenced material came from peripheral blood. This TCR was sampled from a man aged 35 to 55 with active COVID-19.

In DNA, the CDR3 is TGTGCCAGCAGGGACGACCGACTAGCGGGCACAGATACGCAGTATTTT. Protein: CASRDDRLAGTDTQYF. The chain has TRBV28 and TRBJ2-3, with TRBD2 matching 9 bases. Germline-derived CDR1 and CDR2 are MDHEN and SYDVKM. This CDR3 comprises 16 residues. V lost 6 bases and J lost 1; bases outside the gene matches: 8.